The 30 T cell receptor beta chains given below trace back to one sample, sequenced in a study of monozygotic twins with inflammatory bowel disease. TCRdb reworked the 5' RACE reads into one entry per CDR3 protein, no DNA. This listing includes over 350,000 distinct CDR3 sequences. The sample consisted of blood. These receptor sequences come from a human donor with ulcerative colitis or Crohn's disease, or a healthy co-twin of an affected twin (not recorded which).

V usage is TRBV20-1 and J usage is TRBJ2-7; TCRdb indicates TRBD1, and absent DNA this call remains unverified. Germline assignment: CDR1 DFQATT and CDR2 SNEGSKA (reference sequence). There are 13 residues in the CDR3. The CDR3 protein is CSAPLGSSYEQYF.

The chain recombines TRBV7-9 with TRBJ2-7. The CDR3 runs 11 residues. Germline CDR1 SEHNR, CDR2 FQNEAQ (reference sequence). The CDR3: CASSLVPDLIF.

The chain joins TRBV7-2 to TRBJ1-2; TCRdb designates TRBD1, a call that cannot be tested without DNA. This CDR3 spans 13 amino acids. Germline V lookup: CDR1 SGHTA, CDR2 FQGNSA. The chain's CDR3 is CASSPRTGSGYTF.

This chain links TRBV6-1 with TRBJ2-1. There are 15 residues in the CDR3. Looked up from germline, CDR1 is MNHNS and CDR2 is SASEGT. CDR3 residues: CASTPVGATYNEQFF.

The CDR3 protein is CASTLTGENTGELFF. The genes are TRBV6-2 or TRBV6-3 and TRBJ2-2; TCRdb's D gene call, TRBD1, goes unchecked for lack of DNA. The CDR3 has 15 amino acids. In germline, CDR1 is MNHEY, CDR2 SVGEGT.

V usage is TRBV6-6 and J usage is TRBJ2-7. The germline V gene encodes CDR1 MNHNY and CDR2 SVGAGI (reference sequence). This CDR3 has 12 residues. Here the CDR3 reads CASMGSSYEQYF.

J is TRBJ1-1 and V is TRBV7-8; TCRdb calls TRBD1, which cannot be checked without DNA. CDR1 and CDR2 from the germline V gene are SGHVS and FQNEAQ. This CDR3 is 15 amino acids long. This chain's CDR3 is CASRRVVAGSTEAFF.

V is TRBV4-1 and J is TRBJ2-5. The CDR3 loop spans 13 amino acids. Germline values: CDR1 MGHRA, CDR2 YSYEKL. CDR3 loop: CASSHASPETQYF.

The rearrangement links TRBV7-9 to TRBJ2-1; the TRBD2 assignment by TCRdb is unverifiable without DNA. The CDR3 has 15 residues. Germline V gives CDR1 SEHNR, CDR2 FQNEAQ (reference sequence). The CDR3 reads CASSLRDPSDNEQFF.

The rearrangement uses TRBV11-2 and TRBJ2-1; TCRdb gives TRBD1 as the D gene, but with no DNA this cannot be confirmed. Germline V gene sequence: CDR1 SGHAT, CDR2 FQNNGV. The CDR3 runs to 16 residues. The CDR3 loop is CASSAYPGQGPNEQFF.

J is TRBJ1-2 and V is TRBV6-5. Germline CDR1 MNHEY, CDR2 SVGAGI. The CDR3 runs 12 residues. This CDR3 reads CASSYSRGGYTF.

J is TRBJ1-1 and V is TRBV7-2. This CDR3 spans 15 amino acids. In germline, CDR1 is SGHTA, CDR2 FQGNSA. This CDR3 is CASSLGSGGDTEAFF.

CDR3 protein: CASSLRDTRYEQYF. The V and J genes are TRBV12-3 or TRBV12-4 and TRBJ2-7; the D call of TRBD1 rests on TCRdb alone, since no DNA is present to check it. This CDR3 region has 14 residues.

This chain joins TRBV12-3 or TRBV12-4 and TRBJ2-5; as DNA is missing, the TRBD1 call by TCRdb cannot be tested. This CDR3 is 19 amino acids long. The chain's CDR3 is CASSFIFEWDRQSQETQYF.

V gene TRBV7-9 combines with J gene TRBJ2-2; there is no DNA to check the TCRdb D call of TRBD1. The CDR3 runs 14 residues. In germline, CDR1 is SEHNR, CDR2 FQNEAQ (reference sequence). CDR3 residues: CATRGQGPTGELFF.

The chain has TRBV18 and TRBJ2-2; TCRdb gives TRBD2 as the D gene, but with no DNA this cannot be confirmed. This CDR3 region has 14 residues. Germline V lookup: CDR1 KGHSH, CDR2 LQKENI. CDR3 region: CASGRTANTGELFF.

This chain joins TRBV10-3 and TRBJ2-3; TCRdb lists TRBD2, though no DNA is available to test this call. The CDR3 is made up of 13 amino acids. Per germline, CDR1 ENHRY and CDR2 SYGVKD. This chain's CDR3 is CAIRTSDTDTQYF.

By frequency, this clonotype is medium-sized. This chain connects TRBV24-1 to TRBJ2-3. The CDR3 has 12 residues. Germline CDR1 and CDR2: KGHDR and SFDVKD. CDR3 region: CATSDIPDTQYF.

V is TRBV3-1 and J is TRBJ1-2; without DNA, the TCRdb call of TRBD1 cannot be checked. This CDR3 has 14 residues. The germline gives CDR1 LGHDT, CDR2 YNNKEL (reference sequence). CDR3 residues: CASSQGFTGVGYTF. Complete variable domain (other parts from reference TRBV3-1 and TRBJ1-2): DTAVSQTPKYLVTQMGNDKSIKCEQNLGHDTMYWYKQDSKKFLKIMFSYNNKELIINETVPNRFSPKSPDKAHLNLHINSLELGDSAVYFCASSQGFTGVGYTFGSGTRLTVV.

The chain uses TRBV13 and TRBJ2-2. Germline-derived CDR1 and CDR2 are PRHDT and FYEKMQ (reference sequence). This CDR3 comprises 13 residues. CDR3 loop: CASSSEVAGELFF.

This chain connects TRBV7-2 to TRBJ1-5. The CDR3 has 13 residues. Per germline, CDR1 SGHTA and CDR2 FQGNSA. The CDR3 loop is CASSTIGNQPQHF.

The chain combines TRBV27 with TRBJ2-6. Germline values: CDR1 MNHEY, CDR2 SMNVEV (reference sequence). There are 17 residues in the CDR3. The chain's CDR3 is CASSLSSGGSGANVLTF.

The rearrangement joins TRBV7-6 to TRBJ2-7; the D gene TCRdb calls, TRBD1, cannot be checked with no DNA. Germline V gene lookup returns CDR1 SGHVS and CDR2 FNYEAQ. This CDR3 is built from 15 residues. The CDR3 spells CASSLATGPSYEQYF.

The chain's CDR3 is CASSPAAGSGTDTQYF. The chain uses TRBV27 and TRBJ2-3; as DNA is missing, the TRBD2 call by TCRdb cannot be tested. The CDR3 is made up of 16 amino acids. Germline CDR1 reads MNHEY; CDR2 reads SMNVEV (reference sequence).

The chain has TRBV14 and TRBJ1-4; the D call of TRBD1 rests on TCRdb alone, since no DNA is present to check it. Per germline, CDR1 SGHDN and CDR2 FVKESK. CDR3 length equals 17 residues. CDR3 sequence: CASSQDMAGTGKEKLFF.

The J gene is TRBJ2-1, the V gene TRBV25-1; TCRdb's assignment of TRBD2 cannot be checked, as there is no DNA. The germline gives CDR1 MGHDK, CDR2 SYGVNS. This CDR3 has 14 amino acids. The CDR3 reads CASSELEGYNEQFF.

The chain joins TRBV9 to TRBJ2-5; without DNA, the TCRdb call of TRBD1 cannot be checked. The CDR3 length is 13 residues. Germline CDR1 SGDLS, CDR2 YYNGEE. The CDR3 region is CASSPKLLTAQYF.

The chain uses TRBV6-5 and TRBJ2-1; as DNA is missing, the TRBD2 call by TCRdb cannot be tested. CDR1 MNHEY and CDR2 SVGAGI come from the germline V gene. CDR3 length: 15 residues. The CDR3 region is CASSFPGTSGNEQFF.

The chain recombines TRBV7-2 with TRBJ2-7; the TCRdb D gene call, TRBD1, has no DNA to confirm it. CDR1 and CDR2 from the germline V gene are SGHTA and FQGNSA. The CDR3 is 15 amino acids. The CDR3 spells CASSRRGGLSYEQYF.

V gene TRBV11-1 combines with J gene TRBJ2-7; TCRdb outputs TRBD1, but without DNA this stays unchecked. Germline V gene lookup returns CDR1 SGHAT and CDR2 FQDESV (reference sequence). This CDR3 has 16 amino acids. This CDR3 reads CASSGQGAASSYEQYF.